Listed below are T cell receptor beta chains from one sample, sequenced in a study of cytomegalovirus exposure and HLA in healthy donors. Profiled with immunoSEQ multiplex PCR; TCRdb holds only in-frame clones, not every one. The sample lists about 260,000 clones, 84% occurring once. Specimen: PBMCs. The receptors were gathered from a woman aged 40 to 49 in good health and CMV-seropositive. Each CDR3 is given with its conserved first and last residue. The order of the fields is CDR3 protein, CDR3 DNA, J gene, V gene, D gene, clone size. A D gene is named only where the DNA matches it firmly. Clone size appears in some rows only: once, few, many, or a class for an expanded clone.

CATSTDRELRGETQYF TGTGCCACCAGCACAGACAGGGAACTAAGGGGGGAGACCCAGTACTTC TRBJ2-5 TRBV15 TRBD1 NA
CASSQGPGAGSNSPLHF TGCGCCAGCAGCCAAGGGCCGGGTGCGGGGTCCAATTCACCCCTCCACTTT TRBJ1-6 TRBV4-3 NA NA
CASSYEVTGTSYEQYF TGTGCCAGCAGTTACGAGGTGACAGGGACCTCCTACGAGCAGTACTTC TRBJ2-7 TRBV6-6 TRBD1 NA
CASSPEGTGGSYEQYF TGTGCCAGCAGCCCAGAGGGTACAGGGGGCTCTTACGAGCAGTACTTC TRBJ2-7 TRBV7-2 TRBD1 NA
CASSLVLGQGRREKLFF TGCGCCAGCAGCTTGGTCTTGGGACAGGGCCGGCGTGAAAAACTGTTTTTT TRBJ1-4 TRBV5-1 TRBD1 once
CATSIIAGYEQYF TGTGCCACCAGCATAATAGCGGGGTACGAGCAGTACTTC TRBJ2-7 TRBV15 TRBD2 NA
CASSLSWPGANEKLFF TGTGCCAGCAGTTTATCGTGGCCAGGGGCCAATGAAAAACTGTTTTTT TRBJ1-4 TRBV27 NA NA
CASRPGQGTGELFF TGTGCCAGTAGGCCGGGACAGGGGACCGGGGAGCTGTTTTTT TRBJ2-2 TRBV19 TRBD1 NA
CASSPGQYSNQPQHF TGTGCCAGCAGCCCAGGACAGTATAGCAATCAGCCCCAGCATTTT TRBJ1-5 TRBV7-9 NA few
CASSQATDRSSYEQYF TGCGCCAGCAGCCAGGCAACGGACAGGAGCTCCTACGAGCAGTACTTC TRBJ2-7 TRBV4-1 TRBD1 once
CASSLDSGGYNEQFF TGTGCCAGCAGCTTAGATAGCGGAGGATACAATGAGCAGTTCTTC TRBJ2-1 TRBV7-2 NA NA
CASSESRTGTYYEQYF TGTGCCAGCAGTGAGAGTAGGACAGGGACCTACTACGAGCAGTACTTC TRBJ2-7 TRBV2 TRBD1 once
CASTSDSYEQYF TGTGCCAGCACCTCGGACAGTTACGAGCAGTACTTC TRBJ2-7 TRBV2 NA NA
CASSIPAGQYNEQFF TGTGCCAGCAGTATCCCAGCGGGCCAATACAATGAGCAGTTCTTC TRBJ2-1 TRBV6-6 NA NA
CASSLGPGTSPDTQYF TGTGCCAGCAGCTTAGGTCCGGGGACTAGCCCAGATACGCAGTATTTT TRBJ2-3 TRBV7-2 TRBD2 NA
CASSLDRGQGYTF TGTGCCAGCAGCTTAGACAGGGGGCAGGGCTACACCTTC TRBJ1-2 TRBV7-2 TRBD1 NA
CASSYSGLGYTF TGTGCCAGCAGTTACTCGGGGCTCGGTTACACCTTC TRBJ1-2 TRBV6-5 NA NA
CASIRPGLDYGYTF TGTGCCAGTATTCGTCCAGGGCTGGACTATGGCTACACCTTC TRBJ1-2 TRBV19 NA NA
CASTTSGGLTDTQYF TGTGCCAGCACTACTAGCGGGGGTCTCACAGATACGCAGTATTTT TRBJ2-3 TRBV7-9 TRBD2 NA
CASSPADRAGANYGYTF TGTGCCAGCAGCCCCGCTGACAGGGCGGGCGCTAACTATGGCTACACCTTC TRBJ1-2 TRBV13 TRBD1 NA
CASSTGQGTGTEAFF TGCGCCAGCAGCACGGGACAGGGAACGGGCACTGAAGCTTTCTTT TRBJ1-1 TRBV5-1 TRBD1 NA
CASMSQGGNTIYF TGTGCCAGTATGTCACAGGGCGGAAACACCATATATTTT TRBJ1-3 TRBV19 NA NA
CSVGGGQYYEQYF TGCAGCGTTGGCGGGGGGCAGTACTACGAGCAGTACTTC TRBJ2-7 TRBV29-1 TRBD2 NA
CASSALGEQFF TGTGCCAGCAGCGCTCTCGGTGAGCAGTTCTTC TRBJ2-1 TRBV9 NA NA
CASSFVYEQYF TGTGCCAGCAGCTTCGTATACGAGCAGTACTTC TRBJ2-7 TRBV7-9 NA NA
CASSSPSGNNNEQFF TGTGCCAGCAGCTCCCCTAGCGGGAACAACAATGAGCAGTTCTTC TRBJ2-1 TRBV4-2 TRBD2 few
CASSQAASTGRYEQYF TGTGCCAGCAGCCAGGCCGCTTCGACAGGCCGCTACGAGCAGTACTTC TRBJ2-7 TRBV7-9 NA NA
CASSYLAGPLYNEQFF TGTGCCAGCAGTTACTTAGCGGGACCCCTCTACAATGAGCAGTTCTTC TRBJ2-1 TRBV6-5 TRBD2 NA
CASSPTLITGTGYGYTF TGTGCCAGCAGTCCGACTCTAATTACCGGGACAGGCTATGGCTACACCTTC TRBJ1-2 TRBV28 TRBD1 few
CASSDSGGNQPQHF TGCGCCAGCAGCGACTCCGGAGGCAATCAGCCCCAGCATTTT TRBJ1-5 TRBV5-1 NA NA
CASSLGSGDSNQPQHF TGTGCCAGCAGCTTAGGTTCAGGGGATAGCAATCAGCCCCAGCATTTT TRBJ1-5 TRBV7-9 NA NA
CAWRSGRAYEEQYF TGTGCCTGGCGTAGCGGGAGGGCCTATGAGGAGCAGTACTTC TRBJ2-7 TRBV30 TRBD2 few
CASSFSGENTGELFF TGTGCCAGCAGCTTCAGCGGAGAGAACACCGGGGAGCTGTTTTTT TRBJ2-2 TRBV7-2 NA once
CASSLGAGGSVETQYF TGTGCCAGCAGCTTAGGGGCAGGGGGCTCGGTCGAGACCCAGTACTTC TRBJ2-5 TRBV7-9 TRBD1 NA
CASSPQGGASYEQYF TGTGCCAGCAGTCCCCAGGGGGGCGCATCCTACGAGCAGTACTTC TRBJ2-7 TRBV6-1 NA NA
CASSPPGLAGAYEQYF TGTGCCAGCTCACCACCGGGTCTAGCGGGGGCCTACGAGCAGTACTTC TRBJ2-7 TRBV18 TRBD2 NA
CASSLGTGAPEQYF TGCGCCAGCAGCTTGGGGACAGGGGCCCCCGAGCAGTACTTC TRBJ2-7 TRBV5-1 TRBD1 NA
CASSSGQGGSTQYF TGCGCCAGCAGCTCTGGACAGGGAGGTAGTACGCAGTATTTT TRBJ2-3 TRBV5-1 TRBD1 NA
CASRPTSGSVLEQYF TGTGCCAGCAGACCGACTAGCGGGAGTGTTCTCGAGCAGTACTTC TRBJ2-7 TRBV28 TRBD2 NA
CAWSVTLTAAYGYTF TGTGCCTGGAGTGTAACACTGACAGCCGCCTATGGCTACACCTTC TRBJ1-2 TRBV30 NA NA
CASSPDSRDQPQHF TGTGCCAGCAGTCCGGACAGTAGAGATCAGCCCCAGCATTTT TRBJ1-5 TRBV28 NA NA
CASSLPLRQGTNTGELFF TGTGCCAGCAGCTTACCCCTTCGACAGGGGACTAACACCGGGGAGCTGTTTTTT TRBJ2-2 TRBV7-9 TRBD1 once